What follows are 3 T cell receptor beta chains derived from one specimen sequenced in a study of blood T cell repertoires in COVID-19. Profiled with immunoSEQ multiplex PCR; TCRdb holds only in-frame clones, not every one. The data contain about 75,000 clones, about 88% of them singletons. Specimen: peripheral blood. The receptors here all came from a human donor in a cohort sampled during active COVID-19.

The chain combines TRBV5-4 with TRBJ1-2; the D gene is possibly TRBD1 (6 bases). CDR1 is SGHNT, CDR2 YYREEE, per germline (reference sequence). The CDR3 is made up of 15 amino acids. Trimming took 4 bases from V and 4 from J, leaving 17 bases between them. The CDR3 protein is CASSPGGAWVYGYTF. The CDR3 region has the DNA TGTGCCAGCAGCCCGGGGGGGGCATGGGTCTATGGCTACACCTTC.

This chain uses TRBV29-1 with TRBJ1-4; D may be TRBD1 (6 bases). Trimming cost V 6 bases and J 8 bases, with 19 bases left between them. The CDR3 spans 14 residues. CDR1 is SQVTM, CDR2 ANQGSEA, per germline. CDR3 DNA sequence: TGCAGCGTCCATACCGTCAGGGGTGGAGAAAAACTGTTTTTT. This translates into CSVHTVRGGEKLFF.

The V call is TRBV11-2, the J call TRBJ1-2, with D perhaps TRBD1 (6 bases). V was pared by 8 bases and J by 7 bases, with 17 bases between. CDR3 size: 13 residues. Germline CDR1 reads SGHAT; CDR2 reads FQNNGV. The CDR3 bases are TGTGCCAGCCAACCGGGCAGGGGTTCTGGCTACACCTTC. This gives the protein CASQPGRGSGYTF.